Listed here are 8 T cell receptor beta chains from one sample, sequenced in a study of blood T cell repertoires in COVID-19. The protocol was immunoSEQ multiplex PCR, while the TCRdb copy is restricted to in-frame clones and leaves out a portion. The profile shows tens of thousands of clones, less than 80% of them singletons. The sample was peripheral blood. The receptors were gathered from a man aged 60 to 69 with active or convalescent COVID-19.

The gene calls are TRBV6-6 and TRBJ1-4; possible D gene TRBD1, 5 bases. From germline, CDR1 is MNHNY and CDR2 SVGAGI (reference sequence). This CDR3 is 15 amino acids long. Between the trimmed V and J ends, which lost 0 bases and 6 bases, there was a span of 11 bases. The CDR3 is CASSYSIRVDEKLFF. In DNA form, the CDR3 reads TGTGCCAGCAGTTACTCGATCAGGGTGGATGAAAAACTGTTTTTT.

This clone was counted only a few times. This chain uses TRBV27 with TRBJ2-5; 11 nucleotides agree with TRBD2. The junction had 4 bases not matched to a gene; V was cut back by 4 bases and J by 9 bases. This CDR3 comprises 13 residues. Germline CDR1 and CDR2: MNHEY and SMNVEV (reference sequence). This CDR3 reads CASSSMGLAAQYF. CDR3 DNA sequence: TGTGCCAGCAGTTCCATGGGACTAGCGGCCCAGTACTTC.

This clone was seen many times. The genes are TRBV5-1 and TRBJ1-2; the match to TRBD1 covers 8 bases. The germline gives CDR1 SGHRS, CDR2 YFSETQ. CDR3 length equals 15 residues. V shed 0 bases, J shed 6 bases, and the junction held 7 bases outside the gene matches. DNA of the CDR3: TGCGCCAGCAGCTTGGGGGGACAGGTCTTAAATGGCTACACCTTC. This gives the protein CASSLGGQVLNGYTF.

This chain links TRBV4-1 with TRBJ2-2, with TRBD2 as a possible D gene (7 bases). The CDR3 extends over 17 amino acids. V was cut by 3 bases and J by 0 bases, with 14 bases left in between. Germline V gene lookup returns CDR1 MGHRA and CDR2 YSYEKL. The CDR3 bases are TGCGCCAGCAGCCAGAGGGGGGGGTTCGCGAACACCGGGGAGCTGTTTTTT. It codes for CASSQRGGFANTGELFF.

The J gene is TRBJ1-5, the V gene TRBV7-2, with TRBD1 as a possible D gene (6 bases). The CDR3 runs 14 residues. Germline CDR1 and CDR2: SGHTA and FQGNSA. The V end lost 4 bases, the J end lost 7 bases, and 14 bases lay between the germline ends. Here the CDR3 DNA reads TGTGCCAGCAGCTGGGGGGGGCTAAGGCAGCCCCAGCATTTT. Amino acids: CASSWGGLRQPQHF. Combining the CDR3 with reference TRBV7-2 and TRBJ1-5 gives the whole variable domain GAGVSQSPSNKVTEKGKDVELRCDPISGHTALYWYRQSLGQGLEFLIYFQGNSAPDKSGLPSDRFSAERTGGSVSTLTIQRTQQEDSAVYLCASSWGGLRQPQHFGDGTRLSIL.

This clone was found a few times. V is TRBV19 and J is TRBJ1-1; TRBD1 aligns across 9 bases. The CDR3 has 16 amino acids. J lost 5 bases, V lost 3 bases, and 10 bases had no gene match. CDR1 is LNHDA, CDR2 SQIVND, per germline (reference sequence). The CDR3 spells CASSIGRDRDWTEAFF. CDR3 DNA sequence: TGTGCCAGTAGTATCGGCCGGGACAGGGATTGGACTGAAGCTTTCTTT.

V gene TRBV2 combines with J gene TRBJ2-7; 9 bases fit TRBD1. The CDR3 runs to 13 residues. The ends lost 4 bases at V and 7 bases at J; junction bases unmatched: 5. From germline, CDR1 is SNHLY and CDR2 FYNNEI. The CDR3 sequence: CASSVQGAGEQYF. CDR3 coding DNA: TGTGCCAGCAGTGTACAGGGGGCCGGAGAGCAGTACTTC.

This clone was seen a few times. The chain combines TRBV5-1 with TRBJ1-1, with 7 bases matching TRBD1. Trimming cost V 2 bases and J 3 bases; bases outside gene matches: 1. Germline CDR1 SGHRS, CDR2 YFSETQ. CDR3 size: 13 residues. CDR3 sequence: CASSFQGDTEAFF. CDR3 nucleotide sequence: TGCGCCAGCAGCTTTCAGGGGGACACTGAAGCTTTCTTT.